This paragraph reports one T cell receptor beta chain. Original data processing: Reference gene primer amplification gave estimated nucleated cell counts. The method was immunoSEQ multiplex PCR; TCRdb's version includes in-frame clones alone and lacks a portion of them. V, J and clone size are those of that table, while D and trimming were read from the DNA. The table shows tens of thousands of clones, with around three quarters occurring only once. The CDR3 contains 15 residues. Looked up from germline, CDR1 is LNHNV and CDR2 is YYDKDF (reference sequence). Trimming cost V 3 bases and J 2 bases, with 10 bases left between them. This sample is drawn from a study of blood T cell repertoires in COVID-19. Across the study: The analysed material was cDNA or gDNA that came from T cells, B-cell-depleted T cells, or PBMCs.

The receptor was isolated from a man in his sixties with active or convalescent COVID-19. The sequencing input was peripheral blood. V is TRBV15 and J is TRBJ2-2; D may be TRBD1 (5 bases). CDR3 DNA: TGTGCCACCAGCAGGGACAACAGAAACACCGGGGAGCTGTTTTTT. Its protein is CATSRDNRNTGELFF.